The 15 T cell receptor beta chains below come from one sample, sequenced in a study of response to subunit inactivated influenza vaccine. TCRdb passed the RT-PCR reads through MiXCR, listing each CDR3 protein once. This table holds just over 300,000 distinct CDR3 sequences, just over 20% found once. The sequences come from PBMCs from blood, collected less than 22 months after vaccination. These receptors all come from a man aged 50-75 years who received an inactivated influenza vaccine.

Only a few counts were recorded for this clonotype. The chain is built from TRBV5-1 and TRBJ1-4, with D perhaps TRBD1 (5 bases). This CDR3 comprises 15 residues. With 1 base removed from V and 8 bases from J, the gap between germline ends came to 15 bases. Germline V CDR1 and CDR2: SGHRS, YFSETQ. The CDR3 sequence: CASSLQEGVKEKLFF. The CDR3 nucleotides read TGCGCCAGCAGCTTGCAAGAAGGGGTTAAGGAAAAACTGTTTTTT.

The V and J genes are TRBV20-1 and TRBJ1-5, with D hard to call. The V end lost 0 bases, the J end lost 3 bases, and 9 bases lay between the germline ends. Germline CDR1 DFQATT, CDR2 SNEGSKA (reference sequence). The CDR3 is 14 amino acids. The CDR3 sequence is CSARDQQNNQPQHF. The CDR3 DNA follows: TGCAGTGCTAGAGATCAACAGAACAATCAGCCCCAGCATTTT.

The CDR3 sequence is CASSLSRHRGDTGELFF. The DNA of the CDR3 is TGTGCCAGCAGTTTAAGTCGCCACAGGGGCGACACCGGGGAGCTGTTTTTT. The gene calls are TRBV12-3 or TRBV12-4 and TRBJ2-2, with 7 bases matching TRBD1. V shed 2 bases and J 3 bases; nucleotides not matched to a gene: 9. This CDR3 has 17 residues.

This clonotype has a handful of counts. The V call is TRBV20-1, the J call TRBJ1-4; no reliable D call. This CDR3 contains 15 residues. V was pared by 6 bases and J by 4 bases, with 18 bases between. Germline assignment: CDR1 DFQATT and CDR2 SNEGSKA (reference sequence). For the CDR3, the DNA is TGCAGTGCGTCGGCCGGGTCCCTCTTTAATGAAAAACTGTTTTTT. It specifies CSASAGSLFNEKLFF.

The V and J genes are TRBV20-1 and TRBJ1-3; no clear D gene. The CDR3 is made up of 13 amino acids. The germline V gene encodes CDR1 DFQATT and CDR2 SNEGSKA (reference sequence). V lost 5 bases and J lost 1, with 9 bases in between. The CDR3 nucleotides read TGCAGTGCTTCCTGGAGGTCTGGAAACACCATATATTTT. Encoded protein: CSASWRSGNTIYF.

This clonotype was detected many times. The gene calls are TRBV29-1 and TRBJ1-2; the match to TRBD1 covers 9 bases. The CDR3 loop spans 11 amino acids. Per the germline V gene, CDR1 is SQVTM and CDR2 is ANQGSEA. J was trimmed by 8 bases and V by 5 bases; bases with no gene match: 3. The CDR3 is CSVRTGEGYTF. The CDR3 DNA reads TGCAGCGTTAGGACAGGGGAAGGCTACACCTTC. The full variable domain, completed using reference TRBV29-1 and TRBJ1-2, is SAVISQKPSRDICQRGTSLTIQCQVDSQVTMMFWYRQQPGQSLTLIATANQGSEATYESGFVIDKFPISRPNLTFSTLTVSNMSPEDSSIYLCSVRTGEGYTFGSGTRLTVV.

This clonotype was found a few times. The chain uses TRBV27 and TRBJ2-7; D is unresolved. V was pared by 2 bases and J by 0 bases, with 11 bases between. Germline V gene sequence: CDR1 MNHEY, CDR2 SMNVEV (reference sequence). The CDR3 length is 15 residues. This chain's CDR3 is CASSLRPITSYEQYF. CDR3 nucleotide sequence: TGTGCCAGCAGTTTAAGGCCCATCACCTCCTACGAGCAGTACTTC.

This clonotype was recorded at least ten times. The rearrangement uses TRBV18 and TRBJ2-3, with 9 positions matching TRBD2. CDR1 KGHSH and CDR2 LQKENI come from the germline V gene. CDR3 length: 15 residues. J gave up 2 bases and V 4 bases, and 4 bases lay outside the gene matches. CDR3 loop: CASSLAGALTDTQYF. As DNA, the CDR3 is TGTGCCAGCTCACTAGCGGGGGCCCTCACAGATACGCAGTATTTT.

A few counts support this clonotype. The V gene is TRBV7-9, the J gene TRBJ1-1; D gene uncertain. Germline loops: CDR1 SEHNR, CDR2 FQNEAQ (reference sequence). The CDR3 length is 15 residues. Trimming pared 1 base from V and 4 bases from J, leaving 13 bases between. In DNA, the CDR3 is TGTGCCAGCAGCTTAGGGGCAAGGTGGGGCACTGAAGCTTTCTTT. This codes for CASSLGARWGTEAFF. Full variable domain (rest looked up from reference TRBV7-9 and TRBJ1-1): DTGVSQNPRHKITKRGQNVTFRCDPISEHNRLYWYRQTLGQGPEFLTYFQNEAQLEKSRLLSDRFSAERPKGSFSTLEIQRTEQGDSAMYLCASSLGARWGTEAFFGQGTRLTVV.

The chain uses TRBV6-5 and TRBJ1-2; D is unresolved. There are 15 residues in the CDR3. The V end was cut by 2 bases, the J end by 3 bases, with 13 bases between. Germline CDR1 reads MNHEY; CDR2 reads SVGAGI. The CDR3, as DNA: TGTGCCAGCAGTTACACATACAGAGGAGACTATGGCTACACCTTC. Amino acids: CASSYTYRGDYGYTF.

This clonotype was counted between two and nine times. The rearrangement links TRBV20-1 to TRBJ1-2; 10 positions agree with TRBD1. This CDR3 spans 13 amino acids. Germline CDR1 DFQATT, CDR2 SNEGSKA (reference sequence). Trimming removed 5 bases from V and 6 bases from J; junction bases left unmatched: 6. CDR3 in DNA: TGCAGTGCTTGGACAGGGGGTTTGAATGGCTACACCTTC. It codes for CSAWTGGLNGYTF.

This chain links TRBV5-1 with TRBJ2-5; D might be TRBD1 (5 bases). CDR1 is SGHRS and CDR2 is YFSETQ in the germline V gene. V was trimmed by 0 bases and J by 5 bases, leaving 14 bases between them. CDR3 length equals 15 residues. CDR3 amino acids: CASSLDRILRETQYF. CDR3 in DNA: TGCGCCAGCAGCTTGGACAGGATCCTCCGGGAGACCCAGTACTTC.

This clonotype was counted only a few times. V usage is TRBV5-6 and J usage is TRBJ2-7; D unclear. In germline, CDR1 is SGHDT, CDR2 YYEEEE. V was pared by 0 bases and J by 0 bases, with 7 bases between. The CDR3 runs 14 residues. CDR3 protein: CASSLGLVSYEQYF. CDR3 coding DNA: TGTGCCAGCAGCTTGGGGCTGGTCTCCTACGAGCAGTACTTC.

The rearrangement joins TRBV4-1 to TRBJ1-5; D not certain. Germline V gives CDR1 MGHRA, CDR2 YSYEKL. This CDR3 contains 15 residues. The ends were cut back, 1 base at V and 4 bases at J, with 11 bases in the middle. CDR3 DNA: TGCGCCAGCAGCCAAGCGCAGAGGGAGAATCAGCCCCAGCATTTT. Its protein product is CASSQAQRENQPQHF.

This clonotype appeared a few times. This chain joins TRBV29-1 and TRBJ2-3; no clear D gene. There are 11 residues in the CDR3. Between the trimmed V and J ends, which lost 4 bases and 5 bases, there was a span of 7 bases. CDR1 SQVTM and CDR2 ANQGSEA come from the germline V gene. The CDR3 sequence: CSVGGVDTQYF. CDR3 sequence (DNA): TGCAGCGTTGGTGGGGTAGATACGCAGTATTTT.